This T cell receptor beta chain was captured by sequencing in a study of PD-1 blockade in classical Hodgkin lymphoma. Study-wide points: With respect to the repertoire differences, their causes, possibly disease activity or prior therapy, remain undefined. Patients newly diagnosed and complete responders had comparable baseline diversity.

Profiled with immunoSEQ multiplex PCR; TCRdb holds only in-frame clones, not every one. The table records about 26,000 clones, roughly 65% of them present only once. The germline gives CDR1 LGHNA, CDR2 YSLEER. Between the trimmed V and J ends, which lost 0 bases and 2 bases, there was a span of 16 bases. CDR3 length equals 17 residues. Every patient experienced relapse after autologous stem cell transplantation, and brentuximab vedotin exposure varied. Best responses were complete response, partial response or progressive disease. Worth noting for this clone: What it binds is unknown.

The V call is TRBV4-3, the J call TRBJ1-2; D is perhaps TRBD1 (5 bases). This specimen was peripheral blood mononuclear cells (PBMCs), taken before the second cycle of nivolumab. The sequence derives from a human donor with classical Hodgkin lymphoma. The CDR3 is CASSQDSPGQGNYGYTF. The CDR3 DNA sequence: TGCGCCAGCAGCCAAGATAGTCCTGGCCAGGGCAACTATGGCTACACCTTC.